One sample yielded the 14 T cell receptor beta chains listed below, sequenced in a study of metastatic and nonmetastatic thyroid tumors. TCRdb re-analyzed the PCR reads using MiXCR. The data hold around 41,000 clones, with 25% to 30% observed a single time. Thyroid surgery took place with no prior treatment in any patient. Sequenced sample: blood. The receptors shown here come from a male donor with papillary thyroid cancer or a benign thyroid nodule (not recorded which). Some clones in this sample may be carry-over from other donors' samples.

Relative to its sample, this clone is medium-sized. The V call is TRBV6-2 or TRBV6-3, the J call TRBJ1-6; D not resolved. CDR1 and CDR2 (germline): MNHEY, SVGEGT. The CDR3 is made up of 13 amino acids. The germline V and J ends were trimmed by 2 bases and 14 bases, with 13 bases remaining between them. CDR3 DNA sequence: TGTGCCAGCAGTTACCCTGATGCGGTAACCCTCCACTTT. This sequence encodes CASSYPDAVTLHF.

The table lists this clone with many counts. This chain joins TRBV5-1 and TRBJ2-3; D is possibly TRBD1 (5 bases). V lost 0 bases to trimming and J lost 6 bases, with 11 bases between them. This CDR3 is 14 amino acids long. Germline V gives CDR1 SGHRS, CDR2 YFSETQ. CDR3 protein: CASSLGQAGDTQYF. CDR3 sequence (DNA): TGCGCCAGCAGCTTGGGGCAGGCAGGGGATACGCAGTATTTT.

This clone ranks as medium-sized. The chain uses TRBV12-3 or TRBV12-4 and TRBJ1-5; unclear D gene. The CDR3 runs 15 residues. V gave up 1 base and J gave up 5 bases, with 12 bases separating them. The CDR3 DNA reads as TGTGCCAGCAGTTTAGACATGGGGAGCGATCAGCCCCAGCATTTT. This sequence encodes CASSLDMGSDQPQHF.

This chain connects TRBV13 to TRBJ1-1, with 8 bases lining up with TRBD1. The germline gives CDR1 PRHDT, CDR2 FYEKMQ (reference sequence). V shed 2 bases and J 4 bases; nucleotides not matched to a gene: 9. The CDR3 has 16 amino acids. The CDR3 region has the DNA TGTGCCAGCAGCTTATTTGGGTTAGACAGGGGCACTGAAGCTTTCTTT. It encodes CASSLFGLDRGTEAFF.

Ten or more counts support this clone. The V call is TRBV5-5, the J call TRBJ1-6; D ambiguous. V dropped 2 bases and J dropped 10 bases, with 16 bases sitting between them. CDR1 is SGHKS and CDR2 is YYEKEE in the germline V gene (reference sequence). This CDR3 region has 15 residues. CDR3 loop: CASSFTADHGSPLHF. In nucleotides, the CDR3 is TGTGCCAGCAGCTTTACAGCAGATCATGGGTCACCCCTCCACTTT.

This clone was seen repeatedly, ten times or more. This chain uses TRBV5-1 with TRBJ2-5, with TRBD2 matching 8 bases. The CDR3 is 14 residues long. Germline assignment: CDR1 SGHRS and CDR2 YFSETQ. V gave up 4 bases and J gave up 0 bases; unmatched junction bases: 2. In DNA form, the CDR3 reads TGCGCCAGCAGCCGCGGGGGGAACCAAGAGACCCAGTACTTC. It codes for CASSRGGNQETQYF.

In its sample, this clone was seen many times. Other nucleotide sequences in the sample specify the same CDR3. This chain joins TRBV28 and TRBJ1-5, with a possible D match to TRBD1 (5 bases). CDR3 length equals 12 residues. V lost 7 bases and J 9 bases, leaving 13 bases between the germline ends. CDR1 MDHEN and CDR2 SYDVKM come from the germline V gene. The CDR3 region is CASTPGVVPQHF. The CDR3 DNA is TGTGCCAGCACCCCGGGGGTCGTGCCCCAGCATTTT.

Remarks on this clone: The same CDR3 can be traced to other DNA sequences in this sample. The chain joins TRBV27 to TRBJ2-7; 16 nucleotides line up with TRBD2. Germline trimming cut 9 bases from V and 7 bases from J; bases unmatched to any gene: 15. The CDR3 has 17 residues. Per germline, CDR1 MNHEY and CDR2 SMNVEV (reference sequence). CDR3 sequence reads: CASFPRGTSGRAGEQYF. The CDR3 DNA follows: TGTGCCAGTTTCCCCCGCGGGACTAGCGGGAGGGCCGGTGAGCAGTACTTC.

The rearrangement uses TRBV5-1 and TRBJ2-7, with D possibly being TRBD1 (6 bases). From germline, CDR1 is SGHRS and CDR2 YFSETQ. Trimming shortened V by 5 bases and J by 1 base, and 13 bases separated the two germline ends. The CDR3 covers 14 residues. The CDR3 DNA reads TGCGCCAGCAGTTTTTCAGGGGTGTCCTACGAGCAGTACTTC. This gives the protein CASSFSGVSYEQYF.

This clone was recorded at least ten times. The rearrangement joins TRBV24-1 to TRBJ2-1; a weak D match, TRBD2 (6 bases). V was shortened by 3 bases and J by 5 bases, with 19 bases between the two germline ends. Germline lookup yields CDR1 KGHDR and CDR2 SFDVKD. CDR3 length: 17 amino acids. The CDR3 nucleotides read TGTGCCACCAGTGATAATTCGCGGGGCCCTGATCACAATGAGCAGTTCTTC. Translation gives CATSDNSRGPDHNEQFF.

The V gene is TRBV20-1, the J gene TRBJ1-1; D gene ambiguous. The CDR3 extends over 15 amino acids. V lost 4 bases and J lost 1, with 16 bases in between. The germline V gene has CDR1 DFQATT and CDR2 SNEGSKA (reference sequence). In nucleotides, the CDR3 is TGCAGTGCTACACCAGAAACTCACCGGAACACTGAAGCTTTCTTT. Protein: CSATPETHRNTEAFF.

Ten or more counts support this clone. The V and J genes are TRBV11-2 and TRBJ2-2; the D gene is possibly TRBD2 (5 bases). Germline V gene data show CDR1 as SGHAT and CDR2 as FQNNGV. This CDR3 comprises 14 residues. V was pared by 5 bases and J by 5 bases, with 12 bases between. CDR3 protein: CASSHPGGTGELFF. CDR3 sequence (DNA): TGTGCCAGCAGCCATCCCGGCGGGACCGGGGAGCTGTTTTTT.

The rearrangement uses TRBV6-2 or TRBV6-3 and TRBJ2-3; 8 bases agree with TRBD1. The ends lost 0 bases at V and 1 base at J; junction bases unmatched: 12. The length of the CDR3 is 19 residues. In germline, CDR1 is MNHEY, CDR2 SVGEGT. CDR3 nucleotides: TGTGCCAGCAGTTACTCGAGGTACAGAGACAGGGGAGGCACAGATACGCAGTATTTT. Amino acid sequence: CASSYSRYRDRGGTDTQYF.

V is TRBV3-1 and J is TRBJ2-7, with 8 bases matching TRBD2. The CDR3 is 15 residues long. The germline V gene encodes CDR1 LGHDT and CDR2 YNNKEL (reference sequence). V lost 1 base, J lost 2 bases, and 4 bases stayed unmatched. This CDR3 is CASSQGLAHAYEQYF. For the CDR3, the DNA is TGTGCCAGCAGCCAAGGACTAGCGCACGCCTACGAGCAGTACTTC.